This is a list of T cell receptor beta chains from one sample in a study of cytomegalovirus exposure and HLA in healthy donors. The data were produced by immunoSEQ multiplex PCR, yet TCRdb's version contains in-frame clones alone and is incomplete. The data hold 200,000 to 250,000 clones, with roughly 85% observed a single time. The sample consisted of PBMCs. The receptors were gathered from a man younger than 35 in good health and CMV-seronegative. CDR3s include the opening cysteine and the closing phenylalanine or tryptophan. Fields, in order: D gene, CDR3 length, clone size, J gene, V gene, CDR3 DNA, CDR3 protein. A D gene is named only where the DNA matches it firmly. The size field is filled for only some rows; it gives once, few, many or a size class.

-	14	-	TRBJ1-2	TRBV12-5	TGTGCTAGCGAAAACCAGGGGCTTCCCTATGGCTACACCTTC	CASENQGLPYGYTF
TRBD1	17	-	TRBJ1-5	TRBV18	TGTGCCAGCTCACCTCCGGGACAGGGGGCGGGAAATCAGCCCCAGCATTTT	CASSPPGQGAGNQPQHF
TRBD1	16	-	TRBJ1-4	TRBV5-1	TGCGCCAGCAGAGAAGGGGGCAGAGGGACTAATGAAAAACTGTTTTTT	CASREGGRGTNEKLFF
TRBD2	16	-	TRBJ2-1	TRBV30	TGTGCCTGGAGTATAGGAGCGGGAGCGGCCTACAATGAGCAGTTCTTC	CAWSIGAGAAYNEQFF
-	14	-	TRBJ2-5	TRBV5-6	TGTGCCAGCAGCTTGGGCGCGATCCAAGAGACCCAGTACTTC	CASSLGAIQETQYF
-	14	-	TRBJ1-3	TRBV19	TGTGCCAGTTCCTCCAGTCGGAGGGGAAACACCATATATTTT	CASSSSRRGNTIYF
TRBD2	16	-	TRBJ2-3	TRBV9	TGTGCCAGCAGCGTAGGGGGCGGGAGGGCCACAGATACGCAGTATTTT	CASSVGGGRATDTQYF
-	13	-	TRBJ2-7	TRBV7-9	TGTGCCAGCAGCTTACCACAGAACTACGAGCAGTACTTC	CASSLPQNYEQYF
TRBD1	13	-	TRBJ2-7	TRBV7-3	TGTGCCAGCAGCTTAGGACAGGAACGCGAGCAGTACTTC	CASSLGQEREQYF
-	12	-	TRBJ2-3	TRBV10-1	TGCGCCAGCAGGCCCAGGGTGAATACGCAGTATTTT	CASRPRVNTQYF
TRBD1	16	-	TRBJ1-4	TRBV19	TGTGCCAGTAGTTCACAGGGGTTCGTAACTAATGAAAAACTGTTTTTT	CASSSQGFVTNEKLFF
-	13	few	TRBJ1-2	TRBV10-3	TGTGCCATCAGTGGAGGCGATGTCTCGGGCTACACCTTC	CAISGGDVSGYTF
-	15	few	TRBJ2-5	TRBV6-5	TGTGCCAGCAGTTACGATAGTGGCGGACAAGAGACCCAGTACTTC	CASSYDSGGQETQYF